One and the same sample provided the 21 T cell receptor beta chains below, sequenced in a study of T cell responses to AZD1222 COVID-19 vaccine. The data were produced by immunoSEQ multiplex PCR, yet TCRdb's version contains in-frame clones alone and is incomplete. The profile shows about 140,000 clones, more than 85% of them singletons. Material: peripheral blood, obtained on day 0 of AZD1222 vaccination. The receptors derive from an adult in good health.

About this clone itself: The sample carries other DNA sequences with the same CDR3. The J gene is TRBJ2-1, the V gene TRBV5-1; 12 bases are a match to TRBD2. V shed 4 bases and J 7 bases; nucleotides not matched to a gene: 6. The germline V gene has CDR1 SGHRS and CDR2 YFSETQ. The CDR3 sequence is 15 residues long. The CDR3 nucleotides read TGCGCCAGCAGCCCAGGACTAGCGGGGTTAAATGAGCAGTTCTTC. Its translation: CASSPGLAGLNEQFF.

J is TRBJ2-1 and V is TRBV19; tentative D call: TRBD2 (6 bases). V was trimmed by 5 bases and J by 9 bases, leaving 26 bases between them. This CDR3 comprises 17 residues. CDR1 and CDR2 from the germline V gene are LNHDA and SQIVND (reference sequence). In DNA, the CDR3 is TGTGCCAGTAGTCCACCGGCCTCCGGAGGGTTGGGCTCTGAGCAGTTCTTC. Translation: CASSPPASGGLGSEQFF.

V is TRBV9 and J is TRBJ1-1; TRBD1 agrees at 7 bases. The CDR3 has 12 residues. Unmatched junction bases numbered 4, after V lost 5 bases and J lost 6 bases. Germline lookup yields CDR1 SGDLS and CDR2 YYNGEE. This CDR3 reads CASSRTGAEAFF. CDR3 coding DNA: TGTGCCAGCAGTCGAACAGGGGCTGAAGCTTTCTTT.

This clone showed up just once. V gene TRBV7-8 combines with J gene TRBJ1-4; D call uncertain. There are 15 residues in the CDR3. Germline V gene sequence: CDR1 SGHVS, CDR2 FQNEAQ. Deletions cut 5 bases from V and 6 bases from J, with 16 bases between. The CDR3 protein is CASSRGDMDHEKLFF. CDR3 nucleotides: TGTGCCAGCAGCCGAGGCGACATGGATCATGAAAAACTGTTTTTT.

The chain recombines TRBV12-3 or TRBV12-4 with TRBJ2-7; D unresolved. V was cut by 5 bases and J by 8 bases, with 10 bases left in between. The CDR3 contains 11 residues. This CDR3 reads CASSTSNKQYF. DNA of the CDR3: TGTGCCAGCAGTACGAGCAATAAGCAGTACTTC.

This clone was observed a handful of times. The chain uses TRBV5-1 and TRBJ2-7; a possible D gene is TRBD1 (5 bases). V gave up 4 bases and J gave up 5 bases, with 16 bases separating them. The CDR3 length is 14 residues. The germline gives CDR1 SGHRS, CDR2 YFSETQ. CDR3 amino acids: CASSLGRTNDEQYF. CDR3 DNA sequence: TGCGCCAGCAGCCTTGGGCGGACAAACGACGAGCAGTACTTC.

The V gene is TRBV5-4, the J gene TRBJ2-7; 10 bases match TRBD2. CDR1 and CDR2 from the germline V gene are SGHNT and YYREEE (reference sequence). V trimming: 0 bases; J trimming: 3 bases; junction bases outside the gene matches: 3. The length of the CDR3 is 15 residues. CDR3 bases: TGTGCCAGCAGCTTGGAACTAGCGGGAAGCTACGAGCAGTACTTC. Protein: CASSLELAGSYEQYF.

V gene TRBV7-9 combines with J gene TRBJ2-1; D remains ambiguous. In germline, CDR1 is SEHNR, CDR2 FQNEAQ (reference sequence). V was cut by 6 bases and J by 10 bases, with 16 bases left in between. The CDR3 has 13 residues. CDR3 coding DNA: TGTGCCAGCAGGAACCGTCAACTTGGGGAGCAGTTCTTC. Residues: CASRNRQLGEQFF.

The J gene is TRBJ2-7, the V gene TRBV19, with 10 bases aligning to TRBD1. J gave up 10 bases and V 3 bases, and 9 bases lay outside the gene matches. The germline gives CDR1 LNHDA, CDR2 SQIVND (reference sequence). The CDR3 runs 14 residues. The chain's CDR3 is CASSMLGQGELQYF. The CDR3 DNA is TGTGCCAGTAGTATGCTCGGACAGGGGGAATTACAGTACTTC. Drawing the rest from reference TRBV19 and TRBJ2-7, the complete variable domain is DGGITQSPKYLFRKEGQNVTLSCEQNLNHDAMYWYRQDPGQGLRLIYYSQIVNDFQKGDIAEGYSVSREKKESFPLTVTSAQKNPTAFYLCASSMLGQGELQYFGPGTRLTVT.

The rearrangement joins TRBV5-4 to TRBJ2-1, with D perhaps matching TRBD1 (6 bases). The CDR3 spans 15 residues. The V end lost 0 bases, the J end lost 1 base, and 8 bases lay between the germline ends. CDR1 and CDR2 (germline): SGHNT, YYREEE (reference sequence). DNA of the CDR3: TGTGCCAGCAGCTTGGACAGGGCGTCCTACAATGAGCAGTTCTTC. Translation: CASSLDRASYNEQFF.

This clone has just one count. V and J are TRBV19 and TRBJ2-7; D might be TRBD2 (6 bases). Looked up from germline, CDR1 is LNHDA and CDR2 is SQIVND (reference sequence). The germline V and J ends were trimmed by 5 bases and 2 bases, with 13 bases remaining between them. The CDR3 runs to 14 residues. Here the CDR3 reads CASSPGLSPYEQYF. The DNA of the CDR3 is TGTGCCAGTAGTCCGGGACTGAGCCCCTACGAGCAGTACTTC.

The chain combines TRBV4-3 with TRBJ2-1; the D gene could be TRBD1 or TRBD2 (5 bases each). Germline-derived CDR1 and CDR2 are LGHNA and YSLEER. V gave up 0 bases and J gave up 8 bases, with 11 bases separating them. The CDR3 sequence is 14 residues long. Here the CDR3 reads CASSQDMGEYEQFF. The CDR3, as DNA: TGCGCCAGCAGCCAAGATATGGGGGAATATGAGCAGTTCTTC.

The chain combines TRBV30 with TRBJ1-4; no reliable D call. The CDR3 contains 12 residues. Germline V gives CDR1 GTSNPN, CDR2 SVGIG (reference sequence). V lost 2 bases, J lost 7 bases, and 8 bases lay in between. CDR3 in DNA: TGTGCCTGGAGTTTGTCAGCTGAAAAACTGTTTTTT. This translates into CAWSLSAEKLFF.

This clone was seen just once. This chain connects TRBV5-1 to TRBJ2-1, with 9 bases that match TRBD2. This CDR3 has 15 residues. CDR1 and CDR2 from the germline V gene are SGHRS and YFSETQ. J gave up 3 bases and V 3 bases, and 4 bases lay outside the gene matches. The CDR3 DNA reads as TGCGCCAGCAGCTCTAGCGGGACTCGCTACAATGAGCAGTTCTTC. As protein: CASSSSGTRYNEQFF.

V and J are TRBV11-2 and TRBJ1-6, with TRBD1 as a possible D gene (5 bases). The CDR3 has 16 residues. The V end was cut by 6 bases, the J end by 10 bases, with 22 bases between. Germline V lookup: CDR1 SGHAT, CDR2 FQNNGV. The CDR3 is CASSLLPGARESPLHF. CDR3 DNA: TGTGCCAGCAGTCTTTTGCCCGGGGCCCGAGAGTCACCCCTCCACTTT.

The table lists this clone with a count of one. This sequence joins TRBV6-5 and TRBJ1-3, with unresolved D. Trimming took 0 bases from V and 0 from J, leaving 9 bases between them. The germline V gene encodes CDR1 MNHEY and CDR2 SVGAGI. The CDR3 contains 16 residues. The CDR3 spells CASSYSRVRSGNTIYF. The DNA for the CDR3 is TGTGCCAGCAGTTACTCTCGGGTCCGCTCTGGAAACACCATATATTTT.

The rearrangement links TRBV7-2 to TRBJ1-5, with 12 positions matching TRBD1. This CDR3 spans 16 amino acids. Germline V CDR1 and CDR2: SGHTA, FQGNSA. With V trimmed by 4 bases and J by 7 bases, 8 bases remained unmatched. The CDR3 coding sequence is TGTGCCAGCAGCTCCGGGACAGGGGGCGAGGAGCAGCCCCAGCATTTT. Its translation is CASSSGTGGEEQPQHF.

This sequence joins TRBV6-5 and TRBJ2-5; no clear D gene. Germline lookup yields CDR1 MNHEY and CDR2 SVGAGI. The CDR3 has 13 residues. Trimming pared 6 bases from V and 5 bases from J, leaving 13 bases between. In DNA form, the CDR3 reads TGTGCCAGCAGCAGACTGGGGTGGGAGACCCAGTACTTC. This encodes CASSRLGWETQYF.

The rearrangement uses TRBV14 and TRBJ1-2, with TRBD1 matching over 9 bases. Trimming took 3 bases from V and 6 from J; bases not matched to a gene: 8. This CDR3 spans 15 amino acids. Germline V gives CDR1 SGHDN, CDR2 FVKESK. This chain's CDR3 is CASSQPGQGYDGYTF. CDR3 DNA: TGTGCCAGCAGCCAGCCGGGACAGGGTTATGATGGCTACACCTTC.

This clone was detected a few times. For the CDR3, the DNA is TGTGCCAGCAGTGAAGCTGAGGACGGCGGAGGGTTACTGTTTTTT. As protein: CASSEAEDGGGLLFF. The chain recombines TRBV6-1 with TRBJ1-4; D is ambiguous. Germline V gives CDR1 MNHNS, CDR2 SASEGT. This CDR3 has 15 residues. The germline V and J ends were trimmed by 0 bases and 13 bases, with 18 bases remaining between them.

This chain connects TRBV2 to TRBJ2-6; weak D call: TRBD2 (6 bases). V was cut by 6 bases and J by 2 bases, with 8 bases left in between. Germline assignment: CDR1 SNHLY and CDR2 FYNNEI. The length of the CDR3 is 14 residues. The CDR3 sequence: CASRGGAGANVLTF. The CDR3 DNA reads as TGTGCCAGCAGGGGCGGGGCTGGGGCCAACGTCCTGACTTTC.